These T cell receptor beta chains were read from a single sample in a study of T cells after yellow fever vaccination. MiXCR, applied by TCRdb to the 5' RACE reads, yields one record per CDR3 protein. The sample consists of roughly 170,000 distinct CDR3 sequences, 5.5% to 8% of them appearing once. The sample was CD4+ T cells sorted from PBMCs, taken on the day of the first yellow fever vaccination. These receptors were obtained from a man in his late teens or twenties who received the YFV17D yellow fever vaccine. CDR3s include the opening cysteine and the closing phenylalanine or tryptophan. The order of the fields is D gene, J gene, V gene, clone size, CDR3 protein, CDR3 DNA. The D gene is left open where the match is weak. Only some rows state a clone size, as once, few, many or a class for expanded clones.

>.|TRBJ2-1|TRBV10-2|.
CASKGVSNEQFF
TGCGCCAGCAAGGGAGTCTCCAATGAGCAGTTCTTC
>.|TRBJ1-1|TRBV20-1|few
CSARGRDPLRNTEAFF
TGCAGTGCTAGAGGCAGGGACCCACTAAGGAACACTGAAGCTTTCTTT
>.|TRBJ2-1|TRBV5-1|many
CASSYSYNEQFF
TGCGCCAGCAGCTATTCCTACAATGAGCAGTTCTTC
>.|TRBJ1-4|TRBV30|few
CALEGRGREKLFF
TGTGCCTTAGAGGGCAGGGGTAGGGAAAAACTGTTTTTT
>.|TRBJ1-3|TRBV5-1|few
CASSLVSPGNTIYF
TGCGCCAGCAGCTTGGTGTCCCCTGGAAACACCATATATTTT
>.|TRBJ1-4|TRBV7-2|.
CASSNPSTNEKLFF
TGTGCCAGCAGCAACCCCTCAACTAATGAAAAACTGTTTTTT
>TRBD1|TRBJ1-5|TRBV9|many
CASSVEGGAQHF
TGTGCCAGCAGCGTAGAAGGGGGCGCCCAGCATTTT
>.|TRBJ1-6|TRBV6-5|few
CASSSQFTGGYNSPLHF
TGTGCCAGCAGTTCCCAATTTACAGGAGGGTATAATTCACCCCTCCACTTT
>TRBD1|TRBJ1-6|TRBV6-5|.
CASSWDRRLFSPPHF
TGTGCCAGCAGTTGGGACAGAAGGCTGTTTTCACCCCCCCACTTT
>.|TRBJ2-5|TRBV5-4|many
CASSFRDPGGETQYF
TGTGCCAGCAGTTTCCGGGACCCGGGCGGGGAGACCCAGTACTTC
>.|TRBJ2-1|TRBV4-1|.
CASSQDPRASSYNEQFF
TGCGCCAGCAGCCAAGATCCGAGGGCGTCCTCCTACAATGAGCAGTTCTTC
>.|TRBJ1-2|TRBV10-1|.
CASSACRGYGYTF
TGCGCCAGCAGTGCCTGTCGAGGCTATGGCTACACCTTC
>.|TRBJ1-5|TRBV2|many
CASRLTGQPQHF
TGTGCCAGCAGGTTAACGGGGCAGCCCCAGCATTTT
>.|TRBJ1-2|TRBV5-1|few
CASSLFGGDYGYTF
TGCGCCAGCAGCTTGTTTGGCGGTGACTATGGCTACACCTTC
>TRBD2|TRBJ2-2|TRBV7-3|few
CASSLKGLAGVNTGELFF
TGTGCCAGCAGCTTAAAGGGACTAGCGGGGGTGAACACCGGGGAGCTGTTTTTT
>.|TRBJ1-4|TRBV4-3|many
CASSLAEKLFF
TGCGCCAGCAGCCTCGCCGAAAAACTGTTTTTT
>.|TRBJ1-1|TRBV6-2/TRBV6-3|few
CASRSGFGENTEAFF
TGTGCCAGCAGATCAGGGTTCGGCGAAAACACTGAAGCTTTCTTT
>.|TRBJ2-2|TRBV7-2|many
CASSLVVWNTGELFF
TGTGCCAGCAGCTTAGTCGTGTGGAACACCGGGGAGCTGTTTTTT
>.|TRBJ2-6|TRBV2|few
CASSLRPGANVLTF
TGTGCCAGCAGTCTCCGACCTGGGGCCAACGTCCTGACTTTC
>.|TRBJ2-1|TRBV7-2|many
CASSQSRYNEQFF
TGTGCCAGCAGCCAATCCAGATACAATGAGCAGTTCTTC
>.|TRBJ2-2|TRBV5-1|many
CASSFFRWADGELFF
TGCGCCAGCAGCTTCTTTCGTTGGGCTGACGGGGAGCTGTTTTTT
>.|TRBJ1-1|TRBV5-4|many
CASSQHRTEAFF
TGTGCCAGCAGTCAACACCGCACTGAAGCTTTCTTT
>TRBD2|TRBJ2-3|TRBV6-5|few
CASSSASGAGREYF
TGTGCCAGCAGTTCTGCTAGCGGGGCGGGGCGGGAGTATTTT
>.|TRBJ1-2|TRBV20-1|many
CSVKQNYGYTF
TGCAGTGTTAAACAGAACTATGGCTACACCTTC
>.|TRBJ1-1|TRBV3-1|.
CASGVQPRSDTEAFF
TGTGCCTCAGGCGTCCAGCCCCGGTCGGACACTGAAGCTTTCTTT
>.|TRBJ2-7|TRBV6-5|many
CASSSQGQQYF
TGTGCCAGCAGTTCCCAAGGGCAGCAGTACTTC
>.|TRBJ2-3|TRBV9|few
CASSVAPGQFTDTQYF
TGTGCCAGCAGCGTAGCACCAGGTCAATTCACAGATACGCAGTATTTT
>TRBD1|TRBJ1-1|TRBV20-1|few
CSARLQGMNTEAFF
TGCAGTGCTAGATTACAGGGGATGAACACTGAAGCTTTCTTT
>.|TRBJ2-2|TRBV3-1|many
CASSQLGEGSTGELFF
TGTGCCAGCAGCCAACTAGGTGAGGGGAGCACCGGGGAGCTGTTTTTT
>.|TRBJ2-2|TRBV6-1|few
CASKGFSGYGELFF
TGTGCCAGCAAAGGTTTTTCGGGTTACGGGGAGCTGTTTTTT
>.|TRBJ1-2|TRBV7-8|many
CASSLGPGRGGYTF
TGTGCCAGCAGCTTAGGTCCGGGGAGGGGTGGCTACACCTTC
>.|TRBJ2-3|TRBV18|.
CASSPNPATDTQYF
TGTGCCAGCTCACCAAATCCCGCCACAGATACGCAGTATTTT
>TRBD1|TRBJ1-1|TRBV7-3|many
CASSFSGQGGTEAFF
TGTGCCAGCAGCTTCTCGGGACAGGGGGGAACTGAAGCTTTCTTT
>TRBD1|TRBJ1-5|TRBV2|many
CASSGGQGFRTQHF
TGTGCCAGCAGTGGGGGACAGGGGTTCCGGACCCAGCATTTT
>TRBD2|TRBJ2-5|TRBV7-2|many
CASSQRGGRQTQYF
TGTGCCAGCAGTCAGCGGGGGGGCAGGCAGACCCAGTACTTC
>.|TRBJ2-7|TRBV9|many
CASSPRDSYEQYF
TGTGCCAGCAGCCCTCGCGACTCCTACGAGCAGTACTTC
>.|TRBJ1-5|TRBV20-1|few
CSAMDTKGNQPQHF
TGCAGTGCCATGGACACCAAAGGCAATCAGCCCCAGCATTTT
>.|TRBJ2-3|TRBV11-2|many
CASSPQADTQYF
TGTGCCAGCAGTCCCCAGGCAGATACGCAGTATTTT
>.|TRBJ1-1|TRBV10-3|many
CAISERGNTEAFF
TGTGCCATCAGTGAGAGGGGAAACACTGAAGCTTTCTTT
>.|TRBJ2-3|TRBV10-1|many
CASSSNSPDTQYF
TGCGCCAGCAGTTCTAACTCTCCAGATACGCAGTATTTT
>.|TRBJ1-1|TRBV12-3/TRBV12-4|many
CASSGSRRGTEAFF
TGTGCCAGCAGTGGGTCTCGTCGAGGCACTGAAGCTTTCTTT